Shown below are 5 T cell receptor beta chains from a single sample sequenced in a study of cytomegalovirus exposure and HLA in healthy donors. 60 Vbeta and 13 Jbeta primers were used in PCR. Produced via immunoSEQ multiplex PCR; TCRdb's table is partial and in-frame only. Among some 170,000 clones listed, roughly 80% were seen once. Source material: PBMCs. These receptors all stem from a man between 25 and 39 years old in good health and CMV-seropositive.

The CDR3 loop reads CASRGQSGQPQHF. CDR3 nucleotides: TGTGCCAGCAGAGGACAGTCGGGACAGCCCCAGCATTTT. J is TRBJ1-5 and V is TRBV2; D is perhaps TRBD1 (6 bases). V shed 6 bases and J shed 7 bases, with 13 bases lying between them. CDR3 length: 13 residues. Per the germline V gene, CDR1 is SNHLY and CDR2 is FYNNEI.

The V gene is TRBV4-3, the J gene TRBJ2-5; unclear D gene. The CDR3 length is 16 residues. Trimming left V 1 base short and J 0 bases short, with 12 bases between. In germline, CDR1 is LGHNA, CDR2 YSLEER. CDR3 region: CASSQGGTMDQETQYF. The CDR3 DNA is TGCGCCAGCAGCCAAGGCGGCACCATGGACCAAGAGACCCAGTACTTC.

The chain combines TRBV4-2 with TRBJ1-4; 7 nucleotides line up with TRBD1. V was pared by 0 bases and J by 5 bases, with 6 bases of the junction left unmatched. The germline V gene encodes CDR1 LGHNA and CDR2 YNFKEQ. The CDR3 has 16 amino acids. The CDR3 spells CASSQDVQGPNEKLFF. Written as DNA, the CDR3 is TGTGCCAGCAGCCAAGATGTACAGGGGCCAAATGAAAAACTGTTTTTT.

The V call is TRBV11-1, the J call TRBJ1-2, with 7 positions matching TRBD1. Germline assignment: CDR1 SGHAT and CDR2 FQDESV (reference sequence). V lost 2 bases to trimming and J lost 7 bases; unmatched junction nucleotides: 7. The CDR3 contains 14 residues. For the CDR3, the DNA is TGTGCCAGCAGCTTATCGGCAGGGGGATTTGGCTACACCTTC. This translates into CASSLSAGGFGYTF.

V usage is TRBV2 and J usage is TRBJ2-7; perhaps TRBD1 as D (5 bases). Germline values: CDR1 SNHLY, CDR2 FYNNEI. The CDR3 loop spans 12 amino acids. The V gene lost 6 bases and the J gene lost 2 bases, with 8 bases spanning the gap. The chain's CDR3 is CASSTGPYEQYF. For the CDR3, the DNA is TGTGCCAGCAGCACAGGTCCCTACGAGCAGTACTTC.